This T cell receptor (beta chain) was retrieved from a study of sequential checkpoint blockade in melanoma. Method: immunoSEQ multiplex PCR; TCRdb's copy keeps in-frame clones and lacks some. The repertoire holds 13,000 to 15,000 clones, with over 50% as singletons. Treatment meaning: randomized to nivolumab then ipilimumab (arm A) or the reverse (arm B). The CDR3 contains 18 residues. Germline V gene data show CDR1 as KGHSH and CDR2 as LQKENI. V was shortened by 5 bases and J by 5 bases, with 22 bases between the two germline ends. The sequences come from CD8+ T cells sorted from blood (inferred from file names), collected from a patient given nivolumab and ipilimumab in sequence. This rearrangement joins TRBV18 to TRBJ2-6; possibly TRBD1 for D (6 bases). This TCR was recovered from a human donor with melanoma. The chain's CDR3 is CASSKLLGHLSRANVLTF. The CDR3 coding sequence is TGTGCCAGCTCAAAATTGCTGGGACATTTAAGTCGGGCCAACGTCCTGACTTTC.